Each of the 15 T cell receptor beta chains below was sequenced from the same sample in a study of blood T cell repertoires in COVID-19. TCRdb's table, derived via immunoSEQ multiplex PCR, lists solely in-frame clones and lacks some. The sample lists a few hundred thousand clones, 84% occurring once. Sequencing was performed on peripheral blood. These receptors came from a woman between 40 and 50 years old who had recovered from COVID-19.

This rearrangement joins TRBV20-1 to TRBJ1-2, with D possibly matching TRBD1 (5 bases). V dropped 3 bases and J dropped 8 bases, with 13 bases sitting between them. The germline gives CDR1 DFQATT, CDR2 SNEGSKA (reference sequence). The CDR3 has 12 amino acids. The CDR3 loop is CSASTGDWGYTF. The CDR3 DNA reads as TGCAGTGCTAGTACGGGGGACTGGGGCTACACCTTC.

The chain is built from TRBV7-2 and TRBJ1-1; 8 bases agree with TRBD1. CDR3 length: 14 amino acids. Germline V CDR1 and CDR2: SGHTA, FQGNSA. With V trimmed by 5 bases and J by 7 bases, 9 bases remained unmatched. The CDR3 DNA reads TGTGCCAGCAGCCGGGACAGGAATTTTGGTGAAGCTTTCTTT. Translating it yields CASSRDRNFGEAFF.

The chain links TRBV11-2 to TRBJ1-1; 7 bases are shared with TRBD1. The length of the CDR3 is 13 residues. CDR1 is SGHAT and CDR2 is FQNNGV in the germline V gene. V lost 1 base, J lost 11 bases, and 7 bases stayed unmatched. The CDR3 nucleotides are TGTGCCAGCAGCTTAGGGGACAGAACTCCGGCTTTCTTT. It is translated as CASSLGDRTPAFF.

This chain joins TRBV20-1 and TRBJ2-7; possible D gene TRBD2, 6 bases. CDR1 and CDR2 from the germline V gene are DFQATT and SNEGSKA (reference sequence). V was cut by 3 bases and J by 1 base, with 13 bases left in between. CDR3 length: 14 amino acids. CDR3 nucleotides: TGCAGTGCTAGTCGTGGCGGGGTATCCTACGAGCAGTACTTC. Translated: CSASRGGVSYEQYF.

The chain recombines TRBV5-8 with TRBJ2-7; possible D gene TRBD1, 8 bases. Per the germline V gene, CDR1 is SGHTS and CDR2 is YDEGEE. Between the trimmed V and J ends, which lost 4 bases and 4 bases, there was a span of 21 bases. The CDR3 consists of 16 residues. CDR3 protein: CASSGTGGGLGYEQYF. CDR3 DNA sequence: TGTGCCAGCAGCGGAACAGGGGGGGGTTTGGGGTACGAGCAGTACTTC.

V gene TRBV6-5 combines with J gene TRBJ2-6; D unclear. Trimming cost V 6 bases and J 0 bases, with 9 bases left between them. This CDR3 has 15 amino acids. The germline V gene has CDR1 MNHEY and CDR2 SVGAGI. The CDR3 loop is CASSPGSSGANVLTF. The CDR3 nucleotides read TGTGCCAGCAGCCCCGGTAGCTCTGGGGCCAACGTCCTGACTTTC.

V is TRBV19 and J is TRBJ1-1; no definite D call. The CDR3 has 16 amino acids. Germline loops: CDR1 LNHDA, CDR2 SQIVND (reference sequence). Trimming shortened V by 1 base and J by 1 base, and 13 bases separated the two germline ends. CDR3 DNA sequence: TGTGCCAGTAGTATAGCGCATAGCGCACCGAACACTGAAGCTTTCTTT. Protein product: CASSIAHSAPNTEAFF.

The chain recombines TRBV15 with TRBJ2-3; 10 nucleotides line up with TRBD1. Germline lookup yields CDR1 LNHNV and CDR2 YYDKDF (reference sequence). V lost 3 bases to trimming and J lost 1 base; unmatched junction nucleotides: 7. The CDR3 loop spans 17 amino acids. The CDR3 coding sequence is TGTGCCACCAGCAGGGGGGACAGGGGACCACGCACAGATACGCAGTATTTT. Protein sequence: CATSRGDRGPRTDTQYF.

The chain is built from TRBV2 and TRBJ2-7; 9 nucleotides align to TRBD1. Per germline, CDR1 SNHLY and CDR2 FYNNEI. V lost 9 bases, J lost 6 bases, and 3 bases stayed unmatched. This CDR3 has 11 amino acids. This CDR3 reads CARGQGSEQYF. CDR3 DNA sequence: TGTGCCAGGGGACAGGGCAGCGAGCAGTACTTC.

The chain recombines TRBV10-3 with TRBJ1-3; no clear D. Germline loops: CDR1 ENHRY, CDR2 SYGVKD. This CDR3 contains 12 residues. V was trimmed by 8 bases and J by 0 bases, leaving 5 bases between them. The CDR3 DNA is TGTGCCATCCGAGGCTCTGGAAACACCATATATTTT. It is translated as CAIRGSGNTIYF.

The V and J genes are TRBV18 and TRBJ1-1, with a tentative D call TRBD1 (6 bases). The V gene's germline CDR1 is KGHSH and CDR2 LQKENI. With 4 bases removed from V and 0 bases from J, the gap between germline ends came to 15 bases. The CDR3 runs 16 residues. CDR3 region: CASSRPGQGMNTEAFF. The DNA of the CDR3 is TGTGCCAGCTCACGCCCGGGACAAGGTATGAACACTGAAGCTTTCTTT.

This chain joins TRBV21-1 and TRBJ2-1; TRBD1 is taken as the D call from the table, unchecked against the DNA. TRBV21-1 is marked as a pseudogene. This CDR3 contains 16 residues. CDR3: CASSKTPGPSYNEQFF. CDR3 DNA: TGTGCCAGCAGCAAAACCCCAGGGCCGAGTTACAATGAGCAGTTCTTC.

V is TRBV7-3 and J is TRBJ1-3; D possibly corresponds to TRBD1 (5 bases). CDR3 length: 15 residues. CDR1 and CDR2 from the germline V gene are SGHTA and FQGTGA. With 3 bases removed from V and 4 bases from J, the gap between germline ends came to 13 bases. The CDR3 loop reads CASSLGGAGGNTIYF. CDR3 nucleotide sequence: TGTGCCAGCAGCTTGGGGGGTGCGGGCGGAAACACCATATATTTT.

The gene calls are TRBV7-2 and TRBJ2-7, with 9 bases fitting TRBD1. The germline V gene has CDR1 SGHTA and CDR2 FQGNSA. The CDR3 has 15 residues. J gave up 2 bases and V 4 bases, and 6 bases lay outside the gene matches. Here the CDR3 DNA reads TGTGCCAGCAGCTCACCGGGACAGGGAACCTACGAGCAGTACTTC. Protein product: CASSSPGQGTYEQYF.

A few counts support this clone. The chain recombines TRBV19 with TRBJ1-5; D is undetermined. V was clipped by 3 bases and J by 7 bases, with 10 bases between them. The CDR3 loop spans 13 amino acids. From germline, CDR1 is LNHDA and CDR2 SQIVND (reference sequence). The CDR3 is CASSMYILQPQHF. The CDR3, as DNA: TGTGCCAGTAGTATGTACATACTACAGCCCCAGCATTTT.